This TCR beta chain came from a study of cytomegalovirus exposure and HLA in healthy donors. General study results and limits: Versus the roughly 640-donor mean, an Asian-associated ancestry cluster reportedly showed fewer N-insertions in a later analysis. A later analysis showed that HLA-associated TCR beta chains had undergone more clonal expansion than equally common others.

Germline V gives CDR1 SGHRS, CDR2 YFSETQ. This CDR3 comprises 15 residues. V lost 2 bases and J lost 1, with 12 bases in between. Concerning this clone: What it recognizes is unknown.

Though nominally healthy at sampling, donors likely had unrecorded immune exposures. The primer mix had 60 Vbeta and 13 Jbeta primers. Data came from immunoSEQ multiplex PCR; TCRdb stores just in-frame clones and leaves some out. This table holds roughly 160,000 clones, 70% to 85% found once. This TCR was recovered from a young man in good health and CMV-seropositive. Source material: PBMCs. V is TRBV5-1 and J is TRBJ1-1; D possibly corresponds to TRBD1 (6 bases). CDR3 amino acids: CASSFQGLRNTEAFF. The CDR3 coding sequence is TGCGCCAGCAGCTTCCAGGGGCTACGGAACACTGAAGCTTTCTTT.